This T cell receptor beta chain was recovered during a study of blood T cell repertoires in COVID-19. Libraries were prepared by immunoSEQ multiplex PCR; TCRdb keeps only in-frame clonotypes and omits some of them. The sample has roughly 120,000 clones; around 87% are singletons. This CDR3 has 12 residues. Trimming took 5 bases from V and 2 from J, leaving 6 bases between them. V and J are TRBV12-3 or TRBV12-4 and TRBJ1-1; D not certain. Material for sequencing was peripheral blood. This receptor was identified in a man in his sixties or seventies with active or convalescent COVID-19. CDR3: CASSNRNTEAFF. The CDR3 coding sequence is TGTGCCAGCAGTAACAGAAACACTGAAGCTTTCTTT.